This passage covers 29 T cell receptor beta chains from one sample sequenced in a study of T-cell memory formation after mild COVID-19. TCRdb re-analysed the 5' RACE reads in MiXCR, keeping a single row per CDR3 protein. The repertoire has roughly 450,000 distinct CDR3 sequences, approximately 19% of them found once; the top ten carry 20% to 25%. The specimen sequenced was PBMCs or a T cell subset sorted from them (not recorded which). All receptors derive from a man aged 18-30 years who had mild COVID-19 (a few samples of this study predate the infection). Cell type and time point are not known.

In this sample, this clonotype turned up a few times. The chain's CDR3 is CASRKQGSDTQYF. DNA for the CDR3: TGTGCCAGCAGAAAACAGGGGTCAGATACGCAGTATTTT. V gene TRBV7-8 combines with J gene TRBJ2-3, with TRBD1 matching over 7 bases. The CDR3 runs to 13 residues. J lost 4 bases, V lost 6 bases, and 4 bases had no gene match. Germline V gives CDR1 SGHVS, CDR2 FQNEAQ.

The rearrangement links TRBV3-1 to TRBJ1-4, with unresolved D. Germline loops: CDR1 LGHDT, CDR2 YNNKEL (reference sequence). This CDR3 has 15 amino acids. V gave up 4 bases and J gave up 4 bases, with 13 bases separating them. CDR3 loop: CASSPDAGLNEKLFF. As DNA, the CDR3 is TGTGCCAGCAGCCCGGACGCGGGCCTTAATGAAAAACTGTTTTTT.

The CDR3 region has the DNA TGTGCCAGCAGCTCGACCGGGACAGCATATGGCTACACCTTC. This sequence encodes CASSSTGTAYGYTF. The V call is TRBV11-1, the J call TRBJ1-2, with TRBD1 identical over 7 bases. The germline V gene has CDR1 SGHAT and CDR2 FQDESV (reference sequence). The V gene end was trimmed by 4 bases and the J gene end by 5 bases; junction bases not matched to a gene: 7. This CDR3 comprises 14 residues.

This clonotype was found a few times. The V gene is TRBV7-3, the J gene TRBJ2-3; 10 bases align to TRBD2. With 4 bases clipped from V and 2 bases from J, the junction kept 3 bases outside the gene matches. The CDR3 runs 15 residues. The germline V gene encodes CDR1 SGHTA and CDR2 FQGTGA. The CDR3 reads CASSSGLAYTDTQYF. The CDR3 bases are TGTGCCAGCAGCTCGGGACTAGCGTACACAGATACGCAGTATTTT.

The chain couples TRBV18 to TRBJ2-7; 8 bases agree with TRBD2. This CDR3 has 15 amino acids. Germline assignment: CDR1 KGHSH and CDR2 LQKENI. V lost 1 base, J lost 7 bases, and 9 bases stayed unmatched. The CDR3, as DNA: TGTGCCAGCTCACCACTCGGGACTAGGGGATGGGAGCAGTACTTC. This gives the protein CASSPLGTRGWEQYF.

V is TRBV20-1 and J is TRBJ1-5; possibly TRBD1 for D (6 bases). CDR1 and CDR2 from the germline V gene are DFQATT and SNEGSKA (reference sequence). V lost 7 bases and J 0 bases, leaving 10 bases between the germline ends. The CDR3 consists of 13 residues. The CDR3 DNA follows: TGCAGTGTTGCGGGACATAGCAATCAGCCCCAGCATTTT. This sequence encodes CSVAGHSNQPQHF.

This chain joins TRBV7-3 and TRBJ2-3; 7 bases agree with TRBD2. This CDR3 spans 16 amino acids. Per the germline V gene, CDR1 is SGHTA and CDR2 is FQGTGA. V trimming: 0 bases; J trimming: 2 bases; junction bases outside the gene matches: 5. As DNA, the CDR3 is TGTGCCAGCAGCTTAACTGGCGGGGGTCCCACAGATACGCAGTATTTT. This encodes CASSLTGGGPTDTQYF. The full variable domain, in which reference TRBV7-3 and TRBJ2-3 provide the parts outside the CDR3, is GAGVSQTPSNKVTEKGKYVELRCDPISGHTALYWYRQSLGQGPEFLIYFQGTGAADDSGLPNDRFFAVRPEGSVSTLKIQRTERGDSAVYLCASSLTGGGPTDTQYFGPGTRLTVL.

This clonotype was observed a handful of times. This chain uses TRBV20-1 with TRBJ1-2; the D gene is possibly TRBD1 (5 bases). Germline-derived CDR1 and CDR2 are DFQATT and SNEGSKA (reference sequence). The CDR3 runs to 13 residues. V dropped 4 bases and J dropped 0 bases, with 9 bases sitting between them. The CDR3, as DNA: TGCAGTGCTATCGCACAGGCTAACTATGGCTACACCTTC. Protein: CSAIAQANYGYTF.

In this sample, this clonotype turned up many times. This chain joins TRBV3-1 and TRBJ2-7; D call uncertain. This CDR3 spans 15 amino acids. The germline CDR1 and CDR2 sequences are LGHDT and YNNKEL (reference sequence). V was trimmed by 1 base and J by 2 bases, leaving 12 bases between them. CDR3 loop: CASSQGGLNPYEQYV. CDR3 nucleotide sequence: TGTGCCAGCAGCCAAGGGGGATTAAACCCCTACGAGCAGTACGTC.

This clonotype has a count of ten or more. The CDR3 here is CATKRDRTNSPLHF. CDR3 bases: TGTGCCACCAAACGGGACAGGACTAATTCACCCCTCCACTTT. The chain couples TRBV15 to TRBJ1-6; 8 bases are a match to TRBD1. V was clipped by 7 bases and J by 6 bases; unmatched bases: 5. Germline V gene data show CDR1 as LNHNV and CDR2 as YYDKDF (reference sequence). The CDR3 is 14 amino acids.

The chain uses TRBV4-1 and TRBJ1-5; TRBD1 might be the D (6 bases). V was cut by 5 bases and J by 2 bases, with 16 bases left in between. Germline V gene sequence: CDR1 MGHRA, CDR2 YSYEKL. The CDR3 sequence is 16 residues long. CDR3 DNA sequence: TGCGCCAGCAGCGAAGGGGAACAGGGCGGCAATCAGCCCCAGCATTTT. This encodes CASSEGEQGGNQPQHF.

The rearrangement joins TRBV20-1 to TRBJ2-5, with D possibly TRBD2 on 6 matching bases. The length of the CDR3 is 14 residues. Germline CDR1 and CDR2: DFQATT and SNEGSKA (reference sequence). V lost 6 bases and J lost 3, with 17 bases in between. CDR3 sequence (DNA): TGCAGTGCCCACGACCCGGCGGGGAAAGAGACCCAGTACTTC. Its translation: CSAHDPAGKETQYF.

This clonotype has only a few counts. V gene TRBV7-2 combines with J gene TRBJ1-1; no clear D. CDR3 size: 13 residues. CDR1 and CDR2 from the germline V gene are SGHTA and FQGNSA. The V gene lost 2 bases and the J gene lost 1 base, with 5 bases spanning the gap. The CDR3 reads CASSLSWNTEAFF. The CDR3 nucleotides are TGTGCCAGCAGCTTAAGTTGGAACACTGAAGCTTTCTTT.

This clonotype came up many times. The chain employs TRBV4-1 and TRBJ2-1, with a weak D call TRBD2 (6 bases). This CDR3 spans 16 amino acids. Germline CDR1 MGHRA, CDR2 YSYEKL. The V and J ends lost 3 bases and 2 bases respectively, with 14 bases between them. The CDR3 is CASSHPVVAAYNEQFF. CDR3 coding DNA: TGCGCCAGCAGCCACCCGGTGGTAGCGGCCTACAATGAGCAGTTCTTC.

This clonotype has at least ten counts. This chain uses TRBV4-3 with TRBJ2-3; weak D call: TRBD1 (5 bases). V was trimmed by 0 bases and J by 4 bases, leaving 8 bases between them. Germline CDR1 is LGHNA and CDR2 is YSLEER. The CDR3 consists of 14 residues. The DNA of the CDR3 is TGCGCCAGCAGCCAAGATTCCAGGGCAGATACGCAGTATTTT. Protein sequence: CASSQDSRADTQYF.

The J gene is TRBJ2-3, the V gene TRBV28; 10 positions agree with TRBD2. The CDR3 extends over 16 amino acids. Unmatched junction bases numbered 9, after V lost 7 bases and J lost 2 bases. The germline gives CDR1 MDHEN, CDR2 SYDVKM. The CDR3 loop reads CASTLAGASLTDTQYF. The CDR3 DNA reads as TGTGCCAGCACTCTAGCGGGGGCGAGCCTCACAGATACGCAGTATTTT.

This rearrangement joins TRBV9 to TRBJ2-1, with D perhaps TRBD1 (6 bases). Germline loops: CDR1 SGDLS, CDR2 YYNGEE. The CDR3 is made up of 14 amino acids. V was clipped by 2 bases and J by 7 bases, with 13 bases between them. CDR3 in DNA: TGTGCCAGCAGCGTGGTTCAGGGGAGTAATGAGCAGTTCTTC. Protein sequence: CASSVVQGSNEQFF. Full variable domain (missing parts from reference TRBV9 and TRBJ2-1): DSGVTQTPKHLITATGQRVTLRCSPRSGDLSVYWYQQSLDQGLQFLIQYYNGEERAKGNILERFSAQQFPDLHSELNLSSLELGDSALYFCASSVVQGSNEQFFGPGTRLTVL.

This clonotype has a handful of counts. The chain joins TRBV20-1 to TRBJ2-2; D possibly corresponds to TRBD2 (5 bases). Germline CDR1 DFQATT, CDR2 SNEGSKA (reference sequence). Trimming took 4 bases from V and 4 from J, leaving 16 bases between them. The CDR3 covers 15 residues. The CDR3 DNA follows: TGCAGTGCTACCCCCGGGGTAAAGGGCACCGGGGAGCTGTTTTTT. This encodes CSATPGVKGTGELFF.

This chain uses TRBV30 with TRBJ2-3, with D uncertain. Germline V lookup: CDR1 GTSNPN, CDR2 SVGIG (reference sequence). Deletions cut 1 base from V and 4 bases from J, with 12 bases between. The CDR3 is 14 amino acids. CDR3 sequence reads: CAWSDWSIPDTQYF. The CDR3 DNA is TGTGCCTGGAGTGACTGGTCGATCCCAGATACGCAGTATTTT.

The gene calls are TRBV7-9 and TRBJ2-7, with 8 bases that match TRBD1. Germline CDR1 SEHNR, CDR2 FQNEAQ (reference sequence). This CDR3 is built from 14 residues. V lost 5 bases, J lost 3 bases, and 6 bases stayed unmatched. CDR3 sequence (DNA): TGTGCCAGCAGCCAGGGGGCGTTCCTCTACGAGCAGTACGTC. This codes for CASSQGAFLYEQYV.

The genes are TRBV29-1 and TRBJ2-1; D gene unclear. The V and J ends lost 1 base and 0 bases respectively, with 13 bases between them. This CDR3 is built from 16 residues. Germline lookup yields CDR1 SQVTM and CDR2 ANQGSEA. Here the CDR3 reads CSVEGWSSRSYNEQFF. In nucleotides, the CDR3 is TGCAGCGTTGAAGGATGGTCTTCTCGCTCCTACAATGAGCAGTTCTTC.

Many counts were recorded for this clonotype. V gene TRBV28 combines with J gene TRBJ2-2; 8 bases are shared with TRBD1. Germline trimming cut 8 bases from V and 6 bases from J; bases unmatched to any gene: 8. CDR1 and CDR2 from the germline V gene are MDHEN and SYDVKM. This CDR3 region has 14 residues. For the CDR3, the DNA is TGTGCCAGCCTCCAGACAGGGGCGGCCGGGGAGCTGTTTTTT. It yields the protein CASLQTGAAGELFF.

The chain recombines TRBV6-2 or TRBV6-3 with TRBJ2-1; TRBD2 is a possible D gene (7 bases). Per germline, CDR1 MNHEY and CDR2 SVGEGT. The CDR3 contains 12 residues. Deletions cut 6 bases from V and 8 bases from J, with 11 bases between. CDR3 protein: CASRGGLDEQFF. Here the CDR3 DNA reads TGTGCCAGCAGGGGGGGGCTCGATGAGCAGTTCTTC.

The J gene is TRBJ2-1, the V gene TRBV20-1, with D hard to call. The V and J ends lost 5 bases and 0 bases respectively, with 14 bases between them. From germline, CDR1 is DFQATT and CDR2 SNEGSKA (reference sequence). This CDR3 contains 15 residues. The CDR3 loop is CSAPRPSSSYNEQFF. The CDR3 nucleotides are TGCAGTGCTCCCCGCCCAAGTAGCTCCTACAATGAGCAGTTCTTC.

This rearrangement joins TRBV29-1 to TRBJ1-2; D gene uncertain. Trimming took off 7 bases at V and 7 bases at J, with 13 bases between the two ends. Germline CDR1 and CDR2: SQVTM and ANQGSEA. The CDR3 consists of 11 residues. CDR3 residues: CSGVASGGYTF. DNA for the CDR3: TGCAGCGGAGTCGCCTCCGGTGGCTACACCTTC.

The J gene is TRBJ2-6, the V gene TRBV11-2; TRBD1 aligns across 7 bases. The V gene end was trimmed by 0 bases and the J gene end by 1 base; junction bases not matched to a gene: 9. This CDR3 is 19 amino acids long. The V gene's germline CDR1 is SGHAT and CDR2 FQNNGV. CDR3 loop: CASSLDLGTANSGANVLTF. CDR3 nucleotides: TGTGCCAGCAGCTTAGATCTAGGGACAGCCAATTCTGGGGCCAACGTCCTGACTTTC.

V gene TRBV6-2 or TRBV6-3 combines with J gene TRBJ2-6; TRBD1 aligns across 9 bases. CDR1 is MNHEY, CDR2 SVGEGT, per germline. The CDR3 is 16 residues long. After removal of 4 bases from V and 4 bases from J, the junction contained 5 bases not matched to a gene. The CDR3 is CASSSGTGTGANVLTF. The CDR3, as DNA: TGTGCCAGCAGTTCCGGGACAGGGACCGGGGCCAACGTCCTGACTTTC.

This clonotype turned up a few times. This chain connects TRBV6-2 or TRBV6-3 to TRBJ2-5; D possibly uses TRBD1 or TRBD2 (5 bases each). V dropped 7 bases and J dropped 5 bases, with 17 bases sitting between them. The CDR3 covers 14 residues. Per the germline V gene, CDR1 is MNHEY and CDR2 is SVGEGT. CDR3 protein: CASKSGTLWETQYF. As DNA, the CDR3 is TGTGCCAGCAAGTCTGGGACCCTCTGGGAGACCCAGTACTTC.

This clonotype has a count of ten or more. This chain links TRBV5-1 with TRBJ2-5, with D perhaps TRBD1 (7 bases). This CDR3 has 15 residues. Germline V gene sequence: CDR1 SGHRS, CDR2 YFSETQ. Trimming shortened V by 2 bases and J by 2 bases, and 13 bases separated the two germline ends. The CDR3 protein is CASSFRTGGQETQYF. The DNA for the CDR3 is TGCGCCAGCAGCTTTCGGACAGGAGGGCAAGAGACCCAGTACTTC.